This section outlines one T cell receptor (beta chain) sequence together with its context. Its antigen is not known. Germline V gene data show CDR1 as SGHRS and CDR2 as YFSETQ. This CDR3 region has 15 residues. Trimming took off 5 bases at V and 5 bases at J, with 17 bases between the two ends. The record originates from a study of cytomegalovirus exposure and HLA in healthy donors. Study-wide findings and caveats: According to reports, the classifier identified cytomegalovirus status with high specificity and sensitivity.

It was with 60 Vbeta and 13 Jbeta primers that the PCR ran. Generated by immunoSEQ multiplex PCR, the TCRdb table keeps only in-frame clones and is missing some. The sample gives 140,000 or so clones, over 60% of which show up once; approximately 2% is in the top ten. This chain uses TRBV5-1 with TRBJ2-1; a weak D match, TRBD1 (7 bases). The clonotype comes from a middle-aged man in good health and CMV-seronegative. The sample taken for sequencing was PBMCs. The CDR3 protein is CASRISGGTDNEQFF. CDR3 sequence (DNA): TGCGCCAGCAGGATTAGCGGCGGGACAGACAATGAGCAGTTCTTC.